This is a list of T cell receptor beta chains from one sample in a study of blood T cell repertoires in COVID-19. The data were produced by immunoSEQ multiplex PCR, yet TCRdb's version contains in-frame clones alone and is incomplete. The table records more than 50,000 clones, more than 80% of them present only once. Sequences were obtained from peripheral blood. The source is an elderly man with acute or convalescent COVID-19. The CDR3 runs from the conserved cysteine through the conserved F or W. Fields, in order: clone size, J gene, V gene, D gene, CDR3 DNA, CDR3 protein. A D gene is named only where the DNA matches it firmly. A row's size may be missing; if present it is once, few, many or a size class.

>-|TRBJ2-5|TRBV19|TRBD1
TGTGCCAGTAGTATGAGGACAGGGGAAGAGACCCAGTACTTC
CASSMRTGEETQYF
>-|TRBJ1-2|TRBV19|-
TGTGCCAGTAGTATAGAGGGCAGGGATGGCTACACCTTC
CASSIEGRDGYTF
>-|TRBJ2-7|TRBV29-1|TRBD1
TGCAGCGTCGGACAGGGGGGTCACGAGCAGTACTTC
CSVGQGGHEQYF
>-|TRBJ1-5|TRBV28|-
TGTGCCAGCAGTTTATTGAGTCAGCCCCAGCATTTT
CASSLLSQPQHF
>-|TRBJ2-5|TRBV4-2|-
TGTGCCAGCAGCCAAGGGGCTGAGACCCAGTACTTC
CASSQGAETQYF
>-|TRBJ1-2|TRBV2|TRBD1
TGTGCCAGCAGTTTAGACAGGGTCGACTATGGCTACACCTTC
CASSLDRVDYGYTF
>once|TRBJ2-1|TRBV27|-
TGTGCCAGCGCCACCTTGGCAGGGGATAAGGATGAGCAGTTCTTC
CASATLAGDKDEQFF
>-|TRBJ1-4|TRBV5-1|-
TGCGCCAGCAGCTTGGTGGGTAGGGGTGATGAAAAACTGTTTTTT
CASSLVGRGDEKLFF
>-|TRBJ2-5|TRBV6-6|-
TGTGCCAGCAGTCCGCAAGAGACCCAGTACTTC
CASSPQETQYF
>-|TRBJ2-7|TRBV6-6|-
TGTGCCAGCAGGGCGGATAGAGAGCAGTACTTC
CASRADREQYF
>-|TRBJ2-1|TRBV6-4|TRBD2
TGTGCCAGCAGTGCCTTAGCGGGGGGGTACAATGAGCAGTTCTTC
CASSALAGGYNEQFF
>once|TRBJ1-1|TRBV19|TRBD1
TGTGCCAGTACCGGGACAGGGGGCGTCGGCACTGAAGCTTTCTTT
CASTGTGGVGTEAFF
>-|TRBJ1-6|TRBV7-2|TRBD1
TGTGCCAGCAGCCCCTCCCGACAGGGAACTTCACCCCTCCACTTT
CASSPSRQGTSPLHF
>-|TRBJ2-1|TRBV5-1|-
TGCGCCAGCAGCTTGGACAGGCCCGGCAATGAGCAGTTCTTC
CASSLDRPGNEQFF
>few|TRBJ2-3|TRBV7-9|-
TGTGCCAGCAGCCCCCGGGGGGCCACAGATACGCAGTATTTT
CASSPRGATDTQYF
>-|TRBJ1-2|TRBV7-8|-
TGTGCCAGCAGCTTATCCCAGGGCGACGGCTACACCTTC
CASSLSQGDGYTF
>-|TRBJ2-5|TRBV29-1|TRBD1
TGCAGCGTCAACAGGGGCCCGGAGACCCAGTACTTC
CSVNRGPETQYF
>once|TRBJ2-5|TRBV10-3|TRBD2
TGTGCCATCAACAGCGGGGGGTCAAAAGAGACCCAGTACTTC
CAINSGGSKETQYF
>-|TRBJ2-2|TRBV5-1|-
TGCGCCAGCAGCTTTCTCGGGGATACGAACACCGGGGAGCTGTTTTTT
CASSFLGDTNTGELFF
>few|TRBJ1-3|TRBV5-1|-
TGCGCCAGCAGCTTGGAAGGGGGCTCTGGAAACACCATATATTTT
CASSLEGGSGNTIYF
>once|TRBJ2-2|TRBV4-1|-
TGCGCCAGCAGCCAAGATCACGGCGACAGATACACCGGGGAGCTGTTTTTT
CASSQDHGDRYTGELFF
>-|TRBJ2-3|TRBV19|TRBD2
TGTGCCAGTAGTATAGCCGAGCGGGGGGGCCGTGATACGCAGTATTTT
CASSIAERGGRDTQYF
>-|TRBJ1-5|TRBV6-5|-
TGTGCCAGCAGTAGGGAGGGCAATCAGCCCCAGCATTTT
CASSREGNQPQHF
>-|TRBJ2-5|TRBV3-1/TRBV3-2|TRBD2
TGTGCCAGCAGTCGCGGGGGGCCAGGGGAGACCCAGTACTTC
CASSRGGPGETQYF
>-|TRBJ1-5|TRBV10-1|TRBD1
TGCGCCAGCAGTGATCCGAGACAGGGCCGCCAGCCCCAGCATTTT
CASSDPRQGRQPQHF
>-|TRBJ2-3|TRBV7-6|-
TGTGCCAGCAGCTTAGGGGTGTTGGGGGGGCGCACAGATACGCAGTATTTT
CASSLGVLGGRTDTQYF
>-|TRBJ2-2|TRBV11-3|-
TGTGCCAGCAGCAATCAGAACACCGGGGAGCTGTTTTTT
CASSNQNTGELFF
>-|TRBJ2-5|TRBV24-1|TRBD1
TGTGCCACCAGTGCTCGACAGGGGAGTCAAGAGACCCAGTACTTC
CATSARQGSQETQYF
>-|TRBJ1-1|TRBV18|-
TGTGCCAGCTCACGCGACGGATCACTAACCAACACTGAAGCTTTCTTT
CASSRDGSLTNTEAFF
>-|TRBJ2-3|TRBV19|-
TGTGCCAGTAGGTCTACCGGGACCGCGGGGGATACGCAGTATTTT
CASRSTGTAGDTQYF
>-|TRBJ2-6|TRBV7-3|TRBD1
TGTGCCAGCAGCCTTGACAGGGCTGGGGCCAACGTCCTGACTTTC
CASSLDRAGANVLTF
>-|TRBJ2-5|TRBV2|-
TGTGCCAGCAGGGGGCGGGCAGGGGAAGAGACCCAGTACTTC
CASRGRAGEETQYF
>-|TRBJ1-6|TRBV9|-
TGTGCCAGCAGCTCGGGGGGACGCCCCTTAAGCCCCCTCCACTTT
CASSSGGRPLSPLHF
>-|TRBJ2-7|TRBV9|-
TGTGCCAGCAGCGGAGCCTCGTTCTACGAGCAGTACTTC
CASSGASFYEQYF
>-|TRBJ2-3|TRBV9|TRBD2
TGTGCCAGCAGCCTCTCTAGCGGGGGGAGCACAGATACGCAGTATTTT
CASSLSSGGSTDTQYF
>few|TRBJ2-1|TRBV3-1/TRBV3-2|-
TGTGCCAGCAGCCAAGATCGCAGGTCTCCGTATGAGCAGTTCTTC
CASSQDRRSPYEQFF
>-|TRBJ2-5|TRBV14|-
TGTGCCAGCAGCCAAGGAGGCGGTCAAGAGACCCAGTACTTC
CASSQGGGQETQYF
>-|TRBJ1-6|TRBV7-9|TRBD1
TGTGCCAGCAGCCACGCGACAGGGGGAAGGAGCTCCTATAATTCACCCCTCCACTTT
CASSHATGGRSSYNSPLHF
>-|TRBJ1-1|TRBV6-5|TRBD1
TGTGCCAGCAGACCGGGACAGGCGAACACTGAAGCTTTCTTT
CASRPGQANTEAFF
>-|TRBJ1-2|TRBV27|-
TGTGCCAGCAGTCCGACCGTGGGGGGGCGGGACTACACCTTC
CASSPTVGGRDYTF
>-|TRBJ1-5|TRBV6-5|-
TGTGCCAGTTCCCTGCAGGCCTACCAGCCCCAGCATTTT
CASSLQAYQPQHF
>-|TRBJ2-5|TRBV19|-
TGTGCCAGTAGTATAGTTGCGGAACCACAAGAGACCCAGTACTTC
CASSIVAEPQETQYF